The rows below give T cell receptor beta chains drawn from one sample of a study of cytomegalovirus exposure and HLA in healthy donors. TCRdb keeps only in-frame clones here, not all; method: immunoSEQ multiplex PCR. The sample holds some 62,000 clones. Sequencing input: PBMCs. These receptors originate from a man younger than 45 in good health and CMV-seropositive. The CDR3 runs from the conserved cysteine through the conserved F or W. The order of the fields is D gene, V gene, J gene, CDR3 protein, CDR3 DNA. A D gene is named only where the DNA matches it firmly.

>TRBD1|TRBV18|TRBJ2-6
CASSPGQGRAGANVLTF
TGTGCCAGCTCACCGGGACAGGGTAGGGCTGGGGCCAACGTCCTGACTTTC
>TRBD1|TRBV4-2|TRBJ2-2
CASSQRTGYTGELFF
TGTGCCAGCAGCCAAAGGACAGGGTACACCGGGGAGCTGTTTTTT
>TRBD2|TRBV6-4|TRBJ2-3
CASSLTSGGTDTQYF
TGTGCCAGCAGTCTTACTAGCGGGGGGACAGATACGCAGTATTTT
>-|TRBV6-5|TRBJ2-7
CASSRGTYEQYF
TGTGCCAGCAGCAGGGGAACCTACGAGCAGTACTTC
>TRBD1|TRBV19|TRBJ1-5
CASSIGQGFGPQHF
TGTGCCAGTAGTATAGGACAGGGGTTCGGGCCCCAGCATTTT
>-|TRBV6-5|TRBJ2-1
CASSYDAGNSYNEQFF
TGTGCCAGCAGTTATGACGCGGGGAACTCCTACAATGAGCAGTTCTTC
>TRBD1|TRBV5-6|TRBJ1-4
CASSTWTGANNEKLFF
TGTGCCAGCAGCACCTGGACAGGGGCGAATAATGAAAAACTGTTTTTT
>-|TRBV5-1|TRBJ1-2
CASSTKRGGYGYTF
TGCGCCAGCAGCACGAAAAGGGGGGGATATGGCTACACCTTC
>-|TRBV5-1|TRBJ2-1
CASSSLGGDNEQFF
TGCGCCAGCAGCTCCCTGGGAGGTGACAATGAGCAGTTCTTC
>-|TRBV6-1|TRBJ1-5
CASSEGTNRYSNQPQHF
TGTGCCAGCAGTGAGGGGACAAACCGGTATAGCAATCAGCCCCAGCATTTT
>-|TRBV6-6|TRBJ1-4
CASSNDGGTVEKLFF
TGTGCCAGCAGTAACGACGGCGGTACGGTTGAAAAACTGTTTTTT
>TRBD1|TRBV6-1|TRBJ1-1
CASSFGGQGYTEAFF
TGTGCCAGCAGTTTCGGGGGACAGGGCTATACTGAAGCTTTCTTT
>-|TRBV30|TRBJ2-6
CAWSGGPGANVLTF
TGTGCCTGGAGCGGGGGGCCTGGGGCCAACGTCCTGACTTTC
>-|TRBV5-4|TRBJ1-3
CASSLAGYGNTIYF
TGTGCCAGCAGCTTGGCAGGGTATGGAAACACCATATATTTT
>-|TRBV11-2|TRBJ2-7
CASSLIRGGPYEQYF
TGTGCCAGCAGCTTAATCAGGGGAGGGCCCTACGAGCAGTACTTC
>-|TRBV7-9|TRBJ2-3
CARLQRRPDTQYF
TGTGCCAGGCTCCAGAGGCGCCCAGATACGCAGTATTTT
>TRBD1|TRBV25-1|TRBJ2-6
CASCAEPGQGSGANVLTF
TGTGCCAGCTGTGCCGAGCCGGGACAGGGCTCTGGGGCCAACGTCCTGACTTTC
>-|TRBV6-1|TRBJ2-2
CASSARVRLAGELFF
TGTGCCAGCAGTGCCAGGGTACGTTTAGCCGGGGAGCTGTTTTTT
>-|TRBV7-8|TRBJ2-5
CASSRGRTQETQYF
TGTGCCAGCAGCCGAGGACGGACACAAGAGACCCAGTACTTC
>TRBD2|TRBV30|TRBJ2-5
CAWSGRGTSGETQYF
TGTGCCTGGAGTGGCCGTGGGACTAGCGGAGAGACCCAGTACTTC
>-|TRBV30|TRBJ2-3
CAWRVGLTDTQYF
TGTGCCTGGAGGGTGGGGCTCACAGATACGCAGTATTTT
>TRBD1|TRBV6-5|TRBJ1-2
CASSYSTGTGGSGYTF
TGTGCCAGCAGTTACTCGACAGGGACAGGGGGCTCTGGCTACACCTTC
>TRBD2|TRBV14|TRBJ2-1
CASSQPGTSGSGYYNEQFF
TGTGCCAGCAGCCAACCTGGGACTAGCGGGAGCGGGTACTACAATGAGCAGTTCTTC
>-|TRBV6-1|TRBJ1-2
CASSTDPQFYGYTF
TGTGCCAGCAGTACTGACCCACAGTTCTATGGCTACACCTTC
>TRBD2|TRBV15|TRBJ2-2
CATSYSGGWAGELFF
TGTGCCACCAGCTATAGCGGGGGGTGGGCCGGGGAGCTGTTTTTT
>-|TRBV10-1|TRBJ2-3
CARSEGQWWYF
TGCGCCAGAAGTGAGGGTCAGTGGTGGTATTTT
>TRBD2|TRBV6-5|TRBJ2-3
CASSYSLAGSTDTQYF
TGTGCCAGCAGTTACTCGCTAGCGGGGAGCACAGATACACAGTATTTT
>-|TRBV5-1|TRBJ2-3
CASSLGIGENGDTQYF
TGCGCCAGCAGCTTGGGGATAGGAGAGAACGGTGATACGCAGTATTTT
>-|TRBV5-6|TRBJ2-2
CASSQTQVSGELFF
TGTGCCAGCAGCCAAACTCAGGTCTCCGGGGAGCTGTTTTTT